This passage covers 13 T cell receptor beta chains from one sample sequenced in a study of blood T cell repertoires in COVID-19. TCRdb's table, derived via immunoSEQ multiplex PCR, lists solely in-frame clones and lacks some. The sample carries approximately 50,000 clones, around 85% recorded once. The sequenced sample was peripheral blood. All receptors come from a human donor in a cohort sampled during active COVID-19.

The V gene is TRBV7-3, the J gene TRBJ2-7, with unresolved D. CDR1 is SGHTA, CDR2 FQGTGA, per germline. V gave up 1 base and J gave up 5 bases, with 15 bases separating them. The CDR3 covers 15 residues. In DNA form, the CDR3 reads TGTGCCAGCAGCTTAAGAGCTTCACCCCGCCACGAGCAGTACTTC. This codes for CASSLRASPRHEQYF.

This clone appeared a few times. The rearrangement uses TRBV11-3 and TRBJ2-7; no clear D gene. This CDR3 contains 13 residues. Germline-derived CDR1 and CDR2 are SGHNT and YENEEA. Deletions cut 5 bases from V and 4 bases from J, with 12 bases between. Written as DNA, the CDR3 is TGTGCCAGCAGCCCCTCGGCAGGTTACGAGCAGTACTTC. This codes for CASSPSAGYEQYF.

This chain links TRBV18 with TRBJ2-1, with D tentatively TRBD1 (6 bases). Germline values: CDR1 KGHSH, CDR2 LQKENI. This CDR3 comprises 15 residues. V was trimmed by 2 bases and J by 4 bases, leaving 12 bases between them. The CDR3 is CASSPAVGQYNEQFF. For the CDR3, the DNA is TGTGCCAGCTCACCAGCTGTAGGACAGTACAATGAGCAGTTCTTC.

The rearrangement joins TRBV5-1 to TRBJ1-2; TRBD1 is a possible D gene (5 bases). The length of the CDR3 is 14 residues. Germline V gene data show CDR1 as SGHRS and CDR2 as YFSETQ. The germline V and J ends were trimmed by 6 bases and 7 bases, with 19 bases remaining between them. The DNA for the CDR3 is TGCGCCAGCACTCCCGGGACGACGGGAGTTGGCTACACCTTC. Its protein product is CASTPGTTGVGYTF.

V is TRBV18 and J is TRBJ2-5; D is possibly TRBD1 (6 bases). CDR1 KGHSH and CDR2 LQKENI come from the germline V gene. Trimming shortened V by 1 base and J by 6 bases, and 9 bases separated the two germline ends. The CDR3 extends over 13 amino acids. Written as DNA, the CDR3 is TGTGCCAGCTCACCACTCAGGGGACAGACCCAGTACTTC. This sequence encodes CASSPLRGQTQYF.

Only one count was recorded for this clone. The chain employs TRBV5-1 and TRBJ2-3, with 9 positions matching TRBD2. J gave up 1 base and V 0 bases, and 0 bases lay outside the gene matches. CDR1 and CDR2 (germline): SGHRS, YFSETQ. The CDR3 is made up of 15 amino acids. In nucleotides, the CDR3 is TGCGCCAGCAGCTTGGTAGCGGGGGGCACAGATACGCAGTATTTT. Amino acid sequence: CASSLVAGGTDTQYF.

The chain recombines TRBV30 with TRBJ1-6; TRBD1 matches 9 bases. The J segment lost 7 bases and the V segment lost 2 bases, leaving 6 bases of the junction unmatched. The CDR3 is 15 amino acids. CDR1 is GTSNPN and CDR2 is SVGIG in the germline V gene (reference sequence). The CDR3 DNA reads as TGTGCCTGGAGTCCACAGGGGGCGTGGAATTCACCCCTCCACTTT. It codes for CAWSPQGAWNSPLHF.

CDR3 bases: TGTGCCAGCAGTTTTTCGGGACAGAAAGAGACCCAGTACTTC. It translates to CASSFSGQKETQYF. The V and J genes are TRBV6-6 and TRBJ2-5, with TRBD1 matching over 7 bases. The CDR3 is made up of 14 amino acids. The J segment lost 3 bases and the V segment lost 4 bases, leaving 5 bases of the junction unmatched. Per germline, CDR1 MNHNY and CDR2 SVGAGI (reference sequence).

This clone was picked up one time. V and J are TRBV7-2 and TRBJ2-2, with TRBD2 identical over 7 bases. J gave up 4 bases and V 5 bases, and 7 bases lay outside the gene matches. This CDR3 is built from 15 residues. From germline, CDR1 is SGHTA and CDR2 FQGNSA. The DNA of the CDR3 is TGTGCCAGCAGCAACGGACTAGGTGGCACCGGGGAGCTGTTTTTT. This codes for CASSNGLGGTGELFF.

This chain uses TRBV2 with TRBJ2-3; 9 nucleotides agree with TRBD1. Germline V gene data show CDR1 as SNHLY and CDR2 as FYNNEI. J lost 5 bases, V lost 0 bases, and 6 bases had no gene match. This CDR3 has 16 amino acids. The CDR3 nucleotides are TGTGCCAGCAGTGAAGCGAGGACAGGGGCCGGAGATACGCAGTATTTT. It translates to CASSEARTGAGDTQYF.

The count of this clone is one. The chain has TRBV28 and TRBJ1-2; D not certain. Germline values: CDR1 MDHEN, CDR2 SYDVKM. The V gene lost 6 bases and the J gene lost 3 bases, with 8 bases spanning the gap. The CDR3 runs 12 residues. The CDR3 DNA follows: TGTGCCAGCAGCACCACACACTATGGCTACACCTTC. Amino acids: CASSTTHYGYTF.

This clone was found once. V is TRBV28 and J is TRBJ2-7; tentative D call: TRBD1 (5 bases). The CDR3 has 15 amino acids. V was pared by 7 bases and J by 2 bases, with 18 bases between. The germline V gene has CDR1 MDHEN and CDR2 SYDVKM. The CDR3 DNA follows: TGTGCCAGCACGAGCGACCAGGGAATCGCCTACGAGCAGTACTTC. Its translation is CASTSDQGIAYEQYF.

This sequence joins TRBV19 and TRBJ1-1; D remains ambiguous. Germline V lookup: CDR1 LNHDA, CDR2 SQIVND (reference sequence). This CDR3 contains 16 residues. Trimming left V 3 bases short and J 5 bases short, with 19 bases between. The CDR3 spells CASSIGTGGSSTEAFF. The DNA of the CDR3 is TGTGCCAGTAGTATTGGAACGGGCGGGAGTTCGACTGAAGCTTTCTTT.